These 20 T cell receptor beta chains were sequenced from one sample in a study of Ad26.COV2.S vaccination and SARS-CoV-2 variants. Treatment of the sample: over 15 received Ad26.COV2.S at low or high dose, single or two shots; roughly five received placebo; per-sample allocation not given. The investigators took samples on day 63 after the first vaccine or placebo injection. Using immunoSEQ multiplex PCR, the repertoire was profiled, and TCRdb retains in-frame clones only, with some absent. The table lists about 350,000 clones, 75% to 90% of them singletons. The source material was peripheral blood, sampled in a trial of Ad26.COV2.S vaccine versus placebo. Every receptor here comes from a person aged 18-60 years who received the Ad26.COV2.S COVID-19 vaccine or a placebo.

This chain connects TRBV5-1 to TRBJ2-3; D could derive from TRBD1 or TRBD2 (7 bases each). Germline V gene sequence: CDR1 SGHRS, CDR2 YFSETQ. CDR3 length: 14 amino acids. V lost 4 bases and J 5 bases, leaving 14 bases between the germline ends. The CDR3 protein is CASSTQGEGDTQYF. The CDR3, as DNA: TGCGCCAGCAGCACTCAGGGGGAGGGAGATACGCAGTATTTT.

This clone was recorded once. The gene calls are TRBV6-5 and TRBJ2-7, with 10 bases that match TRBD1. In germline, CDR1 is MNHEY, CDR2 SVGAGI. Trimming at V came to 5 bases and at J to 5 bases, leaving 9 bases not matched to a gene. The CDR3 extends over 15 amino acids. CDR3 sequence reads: CASSLEGQGYDEQYF. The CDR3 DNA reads TGTGCCAGCAGTCTAGAGGGACAGGGGTACGACGAGCAGTACTTC.

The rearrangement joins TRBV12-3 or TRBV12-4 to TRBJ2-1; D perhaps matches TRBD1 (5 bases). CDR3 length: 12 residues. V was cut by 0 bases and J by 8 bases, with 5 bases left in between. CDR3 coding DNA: TGTGCCAGCAGTTTAGCAGGGGATGAGCAGTTCTTC. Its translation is CASSLAGDEQFF.

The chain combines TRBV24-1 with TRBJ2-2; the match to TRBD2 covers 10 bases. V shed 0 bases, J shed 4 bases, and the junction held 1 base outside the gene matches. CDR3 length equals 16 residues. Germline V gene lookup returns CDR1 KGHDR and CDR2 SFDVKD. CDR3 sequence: CATSDLSGRATGELFF. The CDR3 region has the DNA TGTGCCACCAGTGATTTGAGCGGGAGGGCCACCGGGGAGCTGTTTTTT.

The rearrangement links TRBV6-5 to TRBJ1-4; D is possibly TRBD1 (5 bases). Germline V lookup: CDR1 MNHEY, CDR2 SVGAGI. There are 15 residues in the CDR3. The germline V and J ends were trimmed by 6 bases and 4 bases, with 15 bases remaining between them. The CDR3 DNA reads TGTGCCAGCAGGCTCAGCGGGGGTCGTAATGAAAAACTGTTTTTT. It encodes CASRLSGGRNEKLFF.

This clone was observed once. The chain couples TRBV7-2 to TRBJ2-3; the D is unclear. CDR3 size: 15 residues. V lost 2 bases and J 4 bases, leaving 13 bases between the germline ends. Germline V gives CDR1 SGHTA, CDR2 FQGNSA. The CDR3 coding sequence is TGTGCCAGCAGCTTAATCAGTTCCTCGGCAGATACGCAGTATTTT. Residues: CASSLISSSADTQYF.

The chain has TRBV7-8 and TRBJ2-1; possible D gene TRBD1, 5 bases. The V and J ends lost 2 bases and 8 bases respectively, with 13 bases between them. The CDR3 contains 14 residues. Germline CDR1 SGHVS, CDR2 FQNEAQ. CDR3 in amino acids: CASSLTVRAYEQFF. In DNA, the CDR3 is TGTGCCAGCAGCTTAACTGTCAGGGCCTATGAGCAGTTCTTC.

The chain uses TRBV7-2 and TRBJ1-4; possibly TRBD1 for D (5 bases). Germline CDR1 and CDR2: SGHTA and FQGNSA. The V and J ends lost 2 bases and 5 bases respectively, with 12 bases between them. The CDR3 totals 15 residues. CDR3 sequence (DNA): TGTGCCAGCAGCTTACCCGGGGCTTCAAATGAAAAACTGTTTTTT. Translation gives CASSLPGASNEKLFF.

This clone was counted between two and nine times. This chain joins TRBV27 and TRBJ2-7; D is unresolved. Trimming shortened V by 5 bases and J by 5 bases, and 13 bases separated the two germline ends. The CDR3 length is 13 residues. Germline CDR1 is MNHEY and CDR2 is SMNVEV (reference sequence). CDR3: CASSDHGSDEQYF. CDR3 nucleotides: TGTGCCAGCAGTGACCACGGGTCGGACGAGCAGTACTTC.

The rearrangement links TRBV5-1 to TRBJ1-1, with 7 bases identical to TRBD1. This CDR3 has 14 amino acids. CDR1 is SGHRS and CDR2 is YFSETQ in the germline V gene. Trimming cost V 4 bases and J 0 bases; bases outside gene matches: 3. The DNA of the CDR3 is TGCGCCAGCAGCGCCGGACAGGTGAACACTGAAGCTTTCTTT. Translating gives CASSAGQVNTEAFF.

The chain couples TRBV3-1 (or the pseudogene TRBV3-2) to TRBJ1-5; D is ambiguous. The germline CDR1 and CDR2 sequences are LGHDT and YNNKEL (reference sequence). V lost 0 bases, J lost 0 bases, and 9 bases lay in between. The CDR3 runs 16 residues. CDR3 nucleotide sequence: TGTGCCAGCAGCCAAGATAACGGATATAGCAATCAGCCCCAGCATTTT. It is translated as CASSQDNGYSNQPQHF.

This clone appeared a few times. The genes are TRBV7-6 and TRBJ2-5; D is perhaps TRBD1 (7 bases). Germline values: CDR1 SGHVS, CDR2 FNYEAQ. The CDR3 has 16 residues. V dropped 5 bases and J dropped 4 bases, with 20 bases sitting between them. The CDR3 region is CASSARRQGGVETQYF. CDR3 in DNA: TGTGCCAGCAGCGCTCGTCGACAGGGCGGGGTAGAGACCCAGTACTTC.

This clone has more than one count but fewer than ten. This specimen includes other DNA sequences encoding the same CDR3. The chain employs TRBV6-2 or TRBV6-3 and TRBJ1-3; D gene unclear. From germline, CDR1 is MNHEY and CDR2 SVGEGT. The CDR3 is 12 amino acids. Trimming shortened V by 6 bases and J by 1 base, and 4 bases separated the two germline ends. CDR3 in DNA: TGTGCCAGCAGCTTGTCTGGAAACACCATATATTTT. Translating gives CASSLSGNTIYF.

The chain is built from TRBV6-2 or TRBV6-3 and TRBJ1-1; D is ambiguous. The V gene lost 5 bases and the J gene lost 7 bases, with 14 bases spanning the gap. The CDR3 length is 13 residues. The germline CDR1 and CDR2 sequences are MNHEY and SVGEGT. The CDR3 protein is CASSPNREGEAFF. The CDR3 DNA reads TGTGCCAGCAGTCCAAACCGCGAGGGTGAAGCTTTCTTT.

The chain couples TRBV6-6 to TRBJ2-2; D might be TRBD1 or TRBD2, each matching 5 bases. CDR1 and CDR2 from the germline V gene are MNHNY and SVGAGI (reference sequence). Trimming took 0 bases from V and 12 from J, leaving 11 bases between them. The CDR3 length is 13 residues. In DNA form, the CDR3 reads TGTGCCAGCAGTTACTCCCGGGACCCCAAGCTGTTTTTT. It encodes CASSYSRDPKLFF.

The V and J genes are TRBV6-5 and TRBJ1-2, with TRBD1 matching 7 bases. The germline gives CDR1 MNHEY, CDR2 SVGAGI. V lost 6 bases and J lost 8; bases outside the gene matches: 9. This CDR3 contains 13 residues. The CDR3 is CASSLTGMYGYTF. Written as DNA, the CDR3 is TGTGCCAGCAGCCTGACAGGGATGTACGGCTACACCTTC.

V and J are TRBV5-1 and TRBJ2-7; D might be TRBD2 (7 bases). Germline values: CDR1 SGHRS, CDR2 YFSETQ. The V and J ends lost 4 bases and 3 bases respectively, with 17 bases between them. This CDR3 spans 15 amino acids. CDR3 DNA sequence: TGCGCCAGCAGCCCCGGGGGGCAGGTCCTCTACGAGCAGTACTTC. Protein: CASSPGGQVLYEQYF.

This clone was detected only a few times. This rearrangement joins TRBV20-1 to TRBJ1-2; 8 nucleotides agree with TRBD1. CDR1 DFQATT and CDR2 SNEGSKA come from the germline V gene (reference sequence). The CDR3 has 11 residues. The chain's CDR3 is CTPRGQQGYTF. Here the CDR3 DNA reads TGCACCCCCAGGGGGCAACAAGGCTACACCTTC.

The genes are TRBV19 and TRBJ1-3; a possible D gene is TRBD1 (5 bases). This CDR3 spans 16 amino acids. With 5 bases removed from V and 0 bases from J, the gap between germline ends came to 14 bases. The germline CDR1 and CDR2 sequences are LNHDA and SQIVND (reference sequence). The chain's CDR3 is CASSLGPSRSGNTIYF. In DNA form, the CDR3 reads TGTGCCAGTAGTTTGGGACCTTCCCGCTCTGGAAACACCATATATTTT.

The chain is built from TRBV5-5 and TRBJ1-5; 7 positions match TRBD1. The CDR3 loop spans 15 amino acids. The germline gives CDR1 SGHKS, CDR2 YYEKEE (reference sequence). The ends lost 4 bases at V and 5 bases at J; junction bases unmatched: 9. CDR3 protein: CASSPRDSLYQPQHF. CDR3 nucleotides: TGTGCCAGCAGCCCCCGGGACAGTCTCTATCAGCCCCAGCATTTT.